This is a list of T cell receptor beta chains from one sample in a study of blood T cells in healthy people across ages. TCRdb redid the calling of the 5' RACE reads with MiXCR, one entry per CDR3 protein. The sample includes about 1.8 million distinct CDR3 sequences, 40% to 55% of them seen just once. The material sequenced was blood. The receptor source for this set is a woman in her forties in good health. The CDR3 runs from the conserved cysteine through the conserved F or W. The D gene is left open where the match is weak. Some rows mark clone size as missing; the rest say once, few, many or name a class of expanded clone.

D gene	V gene	clone size	J gene	CDR3 length	CDR3 DNA	CDR3 protein
-	TRBV13	-	TRBJ2-3	14	TGTGCCAGCAGCTTACTCGAGAGGGGAGATACGCAGTATTTT	CASSLLERGDTQYF
-	TRBV12-3/TRBV12-4	-	TRBJ1-4	13	TGTGCCAGCAGTCCCTATAAGGGGGAAAAACTGTTTTTT	CASSPYKGEKLFF
-	TRBV20-1	-	TRBJ1-2	13	TGCAGTGCTCGTACCCCGACCCGCTTCGGCTACACCTTC	CSARTPTRFGYTF
-	TRBV29-1	few	TRBJ2-1	11	TGCAGCGTTGATTCGGGGAATGAGCAGTTCTTC	CSVDSGNEQFF
-	TRBV6-2/TRBV6-3	-	TRBJ2-7	14	TGTGCCAGCAGTTACTCAGCGGCGAACTACGAGCAGTACTTC	CASSYSAANYEQYF
-	TRBV5-1	once	TRBJ1-1	16	TGCGCCAGCAGCTTGGGGTCGGGGGATGGGACCACTGAAGCTTTCTTT	CASSLGSGDGTTEAFF
-	TRBV6-2/TRBV6-3	few	TRBJ2-1	11	TGTGCCAGCAGTTGGCTCGATGAGCAGTTCTTC	CASSWLDEQFF
TRBD1	TRBV5-1	-	TRBJ1-2	16	TGCGCCAGCAGAAGGGATCCGGGACAGGGGGCTGGAGGCTACACCTTC	CASRRDPGQGAGGYTF
-	TRBV2	-	TRBJ1-5	12	TGTGCCAGCAGTGGAGGGGAACAGCCCCAGCATTTT	CASSGGEQPQHF
-	TRBV10-3	-	TRBJ1-4	13	TGTGCCATCTCAGGCTTTACTAATGAAAAACTGTTTTTT	CAISGFTNEKLFF
-	TRBV10-3	few	TRBJ1-4	13	TGTGCCATCAGACGGGACACCGATGAAAAACTGTTTTTT	CAIRRDTDEKLFF
TRBD1	TRBV6-5	few	TRBJ2-7	15	TGTGCCAGCAGTTACTATACAGGGGGAGACTACGAGCAGTACTTC	CASSYYTGGDYEQYF
TRBD2	TRBV12-3/TRBV12-4	few	TRBJ2-3	17	TGTGCCAGCAGGTTACTAAGCGGGGGGGCTCATACAGATACGCAGTATTTT	CASRLLSGGAHTDTQYF
-	TRBV6-1	once	TRBJ2-2	17	TGTGCCAGCACCCCCGATGATGGCGGGGTGAACACCGGGGAGCTGTTTTTT	CASTPDDGGVNTGELFF
TRBD1	TRBV5-5	-	TRBJ1-4	16	TGTGCCAGCAGCTTGGGGGCCGGGACAGGGGGTGAAAAACTGTTTTTT	CASSLGAGTGGEKLFF